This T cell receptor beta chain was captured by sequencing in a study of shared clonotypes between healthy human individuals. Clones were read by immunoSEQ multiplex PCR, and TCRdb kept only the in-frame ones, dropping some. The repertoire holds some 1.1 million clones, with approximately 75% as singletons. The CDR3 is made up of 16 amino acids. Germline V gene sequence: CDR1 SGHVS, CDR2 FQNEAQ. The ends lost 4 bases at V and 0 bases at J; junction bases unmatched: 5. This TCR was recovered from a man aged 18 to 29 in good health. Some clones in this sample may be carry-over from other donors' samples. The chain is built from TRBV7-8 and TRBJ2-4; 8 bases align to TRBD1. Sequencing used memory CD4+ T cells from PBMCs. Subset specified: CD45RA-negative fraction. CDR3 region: CASSYRTGQAKNIQYF. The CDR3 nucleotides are TGTGCCAGCAGCTACCGGACAGGGCAAGCCAAAAACATTCAGTACTTC.